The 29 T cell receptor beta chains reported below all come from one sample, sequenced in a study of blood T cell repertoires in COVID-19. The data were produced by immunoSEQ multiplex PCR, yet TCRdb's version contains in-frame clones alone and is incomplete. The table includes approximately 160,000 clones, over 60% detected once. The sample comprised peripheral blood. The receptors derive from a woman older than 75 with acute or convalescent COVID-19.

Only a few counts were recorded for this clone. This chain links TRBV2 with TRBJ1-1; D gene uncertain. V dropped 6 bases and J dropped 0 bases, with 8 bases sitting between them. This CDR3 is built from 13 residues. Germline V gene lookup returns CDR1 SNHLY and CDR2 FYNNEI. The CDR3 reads CASSFGLNTEAFF. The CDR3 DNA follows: TGTGCCAGCAGCTTCGGTTTGAACACTGAAGCTTTCTTT. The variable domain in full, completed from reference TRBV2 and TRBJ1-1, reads EPEVTQTPSHQVTQMGQEVILRCVPISNHLYFYWYRQILGQKVEFLVSFYNNEISEKSEIFDDQFSVERPDGSNFTLKIRSTKLEDSAMYFCASSFGLNTEAFFGQGTRLTVV.

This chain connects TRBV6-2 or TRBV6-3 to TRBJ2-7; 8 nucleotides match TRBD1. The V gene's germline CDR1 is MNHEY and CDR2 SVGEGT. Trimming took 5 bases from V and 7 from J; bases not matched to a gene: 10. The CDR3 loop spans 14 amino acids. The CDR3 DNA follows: TGTGCCAGCAGTCCGACAGGGGAGTTTCGGGAGCAGTACTTC. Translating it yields CASSPTGEFREQYF.

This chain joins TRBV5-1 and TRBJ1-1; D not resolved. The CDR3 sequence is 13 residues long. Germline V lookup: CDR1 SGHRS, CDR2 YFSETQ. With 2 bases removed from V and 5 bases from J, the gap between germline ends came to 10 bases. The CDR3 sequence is CASSLDGWTEAFF. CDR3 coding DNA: TGCGCCAGCAGCTTAGACGGGTGGACTGAAGCTTTCTTT.

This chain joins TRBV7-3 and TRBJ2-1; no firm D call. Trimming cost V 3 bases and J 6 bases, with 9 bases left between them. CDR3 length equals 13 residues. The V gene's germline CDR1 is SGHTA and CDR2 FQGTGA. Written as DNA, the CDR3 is TGTGCCAGCAGCTTGACTTACCCCAATGAGCAGTTCTTC. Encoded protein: CASSLTYPNEQFF.

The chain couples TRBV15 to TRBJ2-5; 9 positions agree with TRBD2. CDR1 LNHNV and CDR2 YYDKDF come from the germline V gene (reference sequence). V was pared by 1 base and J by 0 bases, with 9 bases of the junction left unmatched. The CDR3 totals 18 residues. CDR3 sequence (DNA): TGTGCCACCAGCAGAGCCCCCGGGGGACTAGCCTACCAAGAGACCCAGTACTTC. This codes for CATSRAPGGLAYQETQYF.

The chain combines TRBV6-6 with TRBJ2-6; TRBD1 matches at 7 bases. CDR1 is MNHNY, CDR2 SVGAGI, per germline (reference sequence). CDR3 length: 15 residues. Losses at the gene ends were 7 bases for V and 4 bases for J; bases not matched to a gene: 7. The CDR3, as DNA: TGTGCCAGCATAGGGGGCCTCGGAGGGGCCAACGTCCTGACTTTC. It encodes CASIGGLGGANVLTF.

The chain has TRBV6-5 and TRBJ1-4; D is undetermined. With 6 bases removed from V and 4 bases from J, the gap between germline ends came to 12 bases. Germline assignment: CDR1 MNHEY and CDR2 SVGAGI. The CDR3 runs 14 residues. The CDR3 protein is CASSPGINNEKLFF. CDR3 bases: TGTGCCAGCAGCCCCGGGATAAATAATGAAAAACTGTTTTTT.

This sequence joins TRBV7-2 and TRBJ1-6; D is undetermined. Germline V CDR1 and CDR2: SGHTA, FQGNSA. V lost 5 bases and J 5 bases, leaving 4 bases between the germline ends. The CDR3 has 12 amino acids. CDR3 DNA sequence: TGTGCCAGCAGCCCCAATAATTCACCCCTCCACTTT. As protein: CASSPNNSPLHF.

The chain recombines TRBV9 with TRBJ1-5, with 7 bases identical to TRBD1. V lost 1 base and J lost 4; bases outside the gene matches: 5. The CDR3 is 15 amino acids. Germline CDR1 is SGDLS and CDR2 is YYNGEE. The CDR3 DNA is TGTGCCAGCAGCGTACTCGGACAGGAGAATCAGCCCCAGCATTTT. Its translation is CASSVLGQENQPQHF.

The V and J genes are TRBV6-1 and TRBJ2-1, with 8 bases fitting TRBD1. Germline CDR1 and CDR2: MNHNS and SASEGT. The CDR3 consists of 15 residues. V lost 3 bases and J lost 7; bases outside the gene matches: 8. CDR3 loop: CASSDQGAGRNEQFF. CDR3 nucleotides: TGTGCCAGCAGTGATCAGGGGGCAGGTAGAAATGAGCAGTTCTTC.

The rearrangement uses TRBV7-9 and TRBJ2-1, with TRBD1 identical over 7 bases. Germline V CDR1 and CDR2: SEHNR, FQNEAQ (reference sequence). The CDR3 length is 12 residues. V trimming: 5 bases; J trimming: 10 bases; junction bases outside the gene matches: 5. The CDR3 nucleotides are TGTGCCAGCAGCCCACCGGACAGGGAGCAGTTCTTC. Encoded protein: CASSPPDREQFF.

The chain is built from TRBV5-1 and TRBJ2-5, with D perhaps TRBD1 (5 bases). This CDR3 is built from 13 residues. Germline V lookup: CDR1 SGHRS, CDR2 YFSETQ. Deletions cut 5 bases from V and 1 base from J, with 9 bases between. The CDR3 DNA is TGCGCCAGCAGACGACAGCCCCAAGAGACCCAGTACTTC. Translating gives CASRRQPQETQYF.

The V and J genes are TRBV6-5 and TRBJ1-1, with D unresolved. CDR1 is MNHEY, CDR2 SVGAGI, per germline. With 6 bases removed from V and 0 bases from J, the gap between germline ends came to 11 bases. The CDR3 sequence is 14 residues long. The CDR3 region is CASRRTSLNTEAFF. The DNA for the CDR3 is TGTGCCAGCAGACGGACTTCTCTGAACACTGAAGCTTTCTTT.

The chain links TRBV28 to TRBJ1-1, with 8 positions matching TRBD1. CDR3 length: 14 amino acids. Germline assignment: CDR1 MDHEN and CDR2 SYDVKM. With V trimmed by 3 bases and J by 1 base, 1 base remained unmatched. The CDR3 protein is CASSLDRANTEAFF. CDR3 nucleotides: TGTGCCAGCAGTTTGGACAGGGCGAACACTGAAGCTTTCTTT.

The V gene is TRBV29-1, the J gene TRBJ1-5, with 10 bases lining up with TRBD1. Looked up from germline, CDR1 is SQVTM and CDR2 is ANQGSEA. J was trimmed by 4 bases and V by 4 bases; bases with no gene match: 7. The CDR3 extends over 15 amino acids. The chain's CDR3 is CSVGSGQGQNQPQHF. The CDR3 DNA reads TGCAGCGTTGGGTCGGGACAGGGGCAGAATCAGCCCCAGCATTTT.

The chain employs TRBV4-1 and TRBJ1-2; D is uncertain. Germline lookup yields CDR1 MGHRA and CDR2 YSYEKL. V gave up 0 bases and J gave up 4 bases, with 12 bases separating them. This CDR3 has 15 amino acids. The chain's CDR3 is CASSQDRGFGYGYTF. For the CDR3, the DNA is TGCGCCAGCAGCCAAGATCGGGGTTTCGGCTATGGCTACACCTTC.

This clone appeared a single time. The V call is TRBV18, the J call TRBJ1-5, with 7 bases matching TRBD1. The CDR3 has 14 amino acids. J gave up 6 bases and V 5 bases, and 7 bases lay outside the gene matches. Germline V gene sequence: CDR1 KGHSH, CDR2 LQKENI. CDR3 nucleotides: TGTGCCAGCTCAGACAGGGACGGGGTTCAGCCCCAGCATTTT. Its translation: CASSDRDGVQPQHF.

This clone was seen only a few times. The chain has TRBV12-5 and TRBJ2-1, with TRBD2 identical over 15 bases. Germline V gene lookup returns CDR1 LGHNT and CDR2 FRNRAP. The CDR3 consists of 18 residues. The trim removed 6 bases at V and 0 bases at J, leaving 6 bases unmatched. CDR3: CASGRGTSGRSSYNEQFF. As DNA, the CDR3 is TGTGCTAGTGGACGCGGGACTAGCGGGAGGAGCTCCTACAATGAGCAGTTCTTC.

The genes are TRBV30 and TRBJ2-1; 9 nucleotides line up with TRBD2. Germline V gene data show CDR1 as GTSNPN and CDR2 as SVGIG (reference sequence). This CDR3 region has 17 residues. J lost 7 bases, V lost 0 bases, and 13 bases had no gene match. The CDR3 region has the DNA TGTGCCTGGAGTGTACGGGTAATGGGACTAGCAGAAAATGAGCAGTTCTTC. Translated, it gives CAWSVRVMGLAENEQFF.

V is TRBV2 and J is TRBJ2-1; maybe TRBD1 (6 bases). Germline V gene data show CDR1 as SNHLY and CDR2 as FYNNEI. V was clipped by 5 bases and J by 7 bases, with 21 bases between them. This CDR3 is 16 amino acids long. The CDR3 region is CASSPTRGILGNEQFF. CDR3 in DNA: TGTGCCAGCAGTCCCACTAGGGGGATTTTGGGAAATGAGCAGTTCTTC.

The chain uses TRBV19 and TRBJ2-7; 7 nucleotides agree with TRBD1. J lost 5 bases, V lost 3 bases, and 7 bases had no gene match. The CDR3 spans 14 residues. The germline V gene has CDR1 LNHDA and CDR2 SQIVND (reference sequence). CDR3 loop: CASSIDRVVNEQYF. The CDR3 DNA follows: TGTGCCAGTAGTATTGACAGGGTGGTCAACGAGCAGTACTTC.

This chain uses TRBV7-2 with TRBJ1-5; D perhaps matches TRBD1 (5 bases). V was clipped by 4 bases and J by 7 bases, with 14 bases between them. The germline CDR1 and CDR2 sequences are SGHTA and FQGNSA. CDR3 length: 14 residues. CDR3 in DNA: TGTGCCAGCAGCTCGGGGGTTAAAGGACAGCCCCAGCATTTT. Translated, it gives CASSSGVKGQPQHF.

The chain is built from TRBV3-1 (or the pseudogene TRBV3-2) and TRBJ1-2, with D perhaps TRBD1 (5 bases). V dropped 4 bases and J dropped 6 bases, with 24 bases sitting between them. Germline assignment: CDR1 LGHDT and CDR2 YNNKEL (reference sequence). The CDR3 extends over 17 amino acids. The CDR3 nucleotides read TGTGCCAGCAGCCCCCCGGCGTCCGGACACCAGTTCCATGGCTACACCTTC. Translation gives CASSPPASGHQFHGYTF.

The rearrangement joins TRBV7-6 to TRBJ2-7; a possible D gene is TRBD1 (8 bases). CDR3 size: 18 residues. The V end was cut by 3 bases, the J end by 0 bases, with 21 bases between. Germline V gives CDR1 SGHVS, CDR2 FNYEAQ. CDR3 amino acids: CASSFREAQGAYSYEQYF. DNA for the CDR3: TGTGCCAGCAGCTTCCGGGAGGCGCAGGGGGCATACTCCTACGAGCAGTACTTC.

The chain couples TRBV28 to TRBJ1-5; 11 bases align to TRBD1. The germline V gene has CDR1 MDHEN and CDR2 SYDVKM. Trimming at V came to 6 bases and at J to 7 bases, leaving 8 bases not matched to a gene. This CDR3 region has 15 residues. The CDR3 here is CASSAGQGAWQPQHF. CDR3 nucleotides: TGTGCCAGCAGCGCTGGACAGGGGGCCTGGCAGCCCCAGCATTTT. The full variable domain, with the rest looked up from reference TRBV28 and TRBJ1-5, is DVKVTQSSRYLVKRTGEKVFLECVQDMDHENMFWYRQDPGLGLRLIYFSYDVKMKEKGDIPEGYSVSREKKERFSLILESASTNQTSMYLCASSAGQGAWQPQHFGDGTRLSIL.

The CDR3 nucleotides are TGTGCCAGTAGTATACAGGTGGAAGAGACCCAGTACTTC. It specifies CASSIQVEETQYF. The J gene is TRBJ2-5, the V gene TRBV19; D is unclear. Per germline, CDR1 LNHDA and CDR2 SQIVND (reference sequence). V lost 2 bases and J 3 bases, leaving 7 bases between the germline ends. The CDR3 spans 13 residues. The variable domain in full, with the rest retrieved from reference TRBV19 and TRBJ2-5, is DGGITQSPKYLFRKEGQNVTLSCEQNLNHDAMYWYRQDPGQGLRLIYYSQIVNDFQKGDIAEGYSVSREKKESFPLTVTSAQKNPTAFYLCASSIQVEETQYFGPGTRLLVL.

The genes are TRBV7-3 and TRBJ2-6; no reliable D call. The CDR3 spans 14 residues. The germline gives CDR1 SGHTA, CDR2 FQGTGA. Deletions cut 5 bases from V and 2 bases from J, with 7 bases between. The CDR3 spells CASSQDPGANVLTF. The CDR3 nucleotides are TGTGCCAGCAGCCAGGATCCTGGGGCCAACGTCCTGACTTTC.

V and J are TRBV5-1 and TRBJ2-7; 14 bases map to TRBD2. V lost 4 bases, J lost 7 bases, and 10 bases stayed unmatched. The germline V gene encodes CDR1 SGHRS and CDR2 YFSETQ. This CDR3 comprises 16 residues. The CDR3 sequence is CASSPPGLAGGREQYF. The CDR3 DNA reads TGCGCCAGCAGCCCGCCAGGACTAGCGGGAGGCAGGGAGCAGTACTTC.

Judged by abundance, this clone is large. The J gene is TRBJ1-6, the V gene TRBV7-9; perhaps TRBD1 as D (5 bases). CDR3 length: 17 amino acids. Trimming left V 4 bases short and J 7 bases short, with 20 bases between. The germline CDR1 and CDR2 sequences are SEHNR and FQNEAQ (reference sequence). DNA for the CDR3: TGTGCCAGCAGCTACGCGGGGCCCCGGCTCTCGAATTCACCCCTCCACTTT. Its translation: CASSYAGPRLSNSPLHF.